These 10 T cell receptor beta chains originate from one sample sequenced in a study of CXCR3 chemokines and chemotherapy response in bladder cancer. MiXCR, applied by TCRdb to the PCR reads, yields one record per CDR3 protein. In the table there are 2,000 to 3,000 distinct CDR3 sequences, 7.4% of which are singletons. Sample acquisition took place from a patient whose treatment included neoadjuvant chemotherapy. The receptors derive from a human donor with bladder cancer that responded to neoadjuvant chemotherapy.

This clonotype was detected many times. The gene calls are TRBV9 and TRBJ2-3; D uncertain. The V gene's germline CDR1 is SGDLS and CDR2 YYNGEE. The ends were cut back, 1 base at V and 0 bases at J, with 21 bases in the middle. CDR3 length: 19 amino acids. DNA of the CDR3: TGTGCCAGCAGCGTAAGGCCCGCTCCGACTGGCCCCAGCACAGATACGCAGTATTTT. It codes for CASSVRPAPTGPSTDTQYF.

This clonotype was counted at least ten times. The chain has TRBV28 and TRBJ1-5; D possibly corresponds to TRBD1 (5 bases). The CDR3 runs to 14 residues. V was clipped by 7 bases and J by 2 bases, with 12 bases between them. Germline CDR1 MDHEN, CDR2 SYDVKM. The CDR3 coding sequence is TGTGCCAGCACCACGGGGCAGGGCAATCAGCCCCAGCATTTT. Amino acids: CASTTGQGNQPQHF.

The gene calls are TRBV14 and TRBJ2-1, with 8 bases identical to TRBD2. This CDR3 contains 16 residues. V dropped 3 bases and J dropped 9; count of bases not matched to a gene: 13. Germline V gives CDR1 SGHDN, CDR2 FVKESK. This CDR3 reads CASSQLFGTSSGEQFF. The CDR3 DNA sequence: TGTGCCAGCAGCCAGTTGTTTGGGACTAGTTCTGGTGAGCAGTTCTTC.

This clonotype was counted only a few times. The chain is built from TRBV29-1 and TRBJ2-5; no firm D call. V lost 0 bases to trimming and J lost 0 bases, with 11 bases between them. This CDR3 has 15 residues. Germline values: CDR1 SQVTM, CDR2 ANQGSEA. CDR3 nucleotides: TGCAGCGTTGAAGATCTTTCCGTAGACCAAGAGACCCAGTACTTC. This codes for CSVEDLSVDQETQYF.

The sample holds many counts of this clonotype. The CDR3 DNA is TGTGCCAGTAGTGCCGACAGGGGAGGCACTGAAGCTTTCTTT. It encodes CASSADRGGTEAFF. The chain employs TRBV19 and TRBJ1-1; 8 positions agree with TRBD1. V shed 5 bases and J 4 bases; nucleotides not matched to a gene: 6. Looked up from germline, CDR1 is LNHDA and CDR2 is SQIVND (reference sequence). CDR3 length equals 14 residues.

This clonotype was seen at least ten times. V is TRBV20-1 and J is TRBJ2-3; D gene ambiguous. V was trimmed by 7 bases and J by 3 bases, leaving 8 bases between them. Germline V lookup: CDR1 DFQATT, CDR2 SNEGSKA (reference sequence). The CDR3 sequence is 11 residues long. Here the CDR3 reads CSDILTDTQYF. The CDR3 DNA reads TGCAGTGATATATTAACAGATACGCAGTATTTT.

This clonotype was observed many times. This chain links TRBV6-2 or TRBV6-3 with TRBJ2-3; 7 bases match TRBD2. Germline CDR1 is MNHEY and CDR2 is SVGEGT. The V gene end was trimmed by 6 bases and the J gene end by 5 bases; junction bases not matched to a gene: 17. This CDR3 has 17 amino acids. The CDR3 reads CASSHGAGSGGGDTQYF. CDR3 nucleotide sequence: TGTGCCAGCAGCCATGGGGCAGGGTCGGGGGGTGGAGATACGCAGTATTTT.

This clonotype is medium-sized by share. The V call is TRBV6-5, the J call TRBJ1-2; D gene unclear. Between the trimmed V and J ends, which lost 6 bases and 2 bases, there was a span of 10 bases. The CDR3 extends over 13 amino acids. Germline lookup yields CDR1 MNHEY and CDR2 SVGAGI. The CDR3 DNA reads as TGTGCCAGCAGGGTTGGGGTAAACTATGGCTACACCTTC. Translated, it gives CASRVGVNYGYTF.

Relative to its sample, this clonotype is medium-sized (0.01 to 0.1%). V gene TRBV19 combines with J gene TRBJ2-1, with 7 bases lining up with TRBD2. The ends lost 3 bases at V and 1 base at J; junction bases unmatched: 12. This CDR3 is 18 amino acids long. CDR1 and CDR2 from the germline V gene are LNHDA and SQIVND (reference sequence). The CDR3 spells CASSILVSAGRSYNEQFF. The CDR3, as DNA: TGTGCCAGTAGTATTCTAGTGTCAGCGGGGCGTTCCTACAATGAGCAGTTCTTC.

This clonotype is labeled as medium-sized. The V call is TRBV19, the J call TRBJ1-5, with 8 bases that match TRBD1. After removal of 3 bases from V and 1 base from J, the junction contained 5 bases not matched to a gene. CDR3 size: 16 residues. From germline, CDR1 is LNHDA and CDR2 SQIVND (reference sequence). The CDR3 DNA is TGTGCCAGTAGTATGGTTTCAGGGGGCAGCAATCAGCCCCAGCATTTT. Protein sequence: CASSMVSGGSNQPQHF.